The 10 T cell receptor beta chains below come from one sample, sequenced in a study of T cells in women clearing cervical HPV infection. The method was immunoSEQ multiplex PCR; TCRdb's version includes in-frame clones alone and lacks a portion of them. The table for this sample gives tens of thousands of clones. The specimen sequenced was blood buffy coat. All receptors derive from a woman between 18 and 69 years old with a cervical HPV16 infection that either progressed to CIN3+ or cleared (not recorded which).

A note on this clone: Coverage ceases 3 residues before the CDR3 finishes, and the germline J gene fills in the end. The chain employs TRBV5-1 and TRBJ2-7; 10 bases agree with TRBD1. CDR1 is SGHRS, CDR2 YFSETQ, per germline. This CDR3 comprises 14 residues. V lost 5 bases to trimming and J lost 3 bases; unmatched junction nucleotides: 5. Here the CDR3 reads CASSSGTGDYEQYF. CDR3 bases read: TGCGCCAGCAGTAGCGGGACAGGGGACTACGAG.

Notes on this clone: The CDR3 extends 3 residues past the end of the read, so its final part is completed from the germline J gene. This sequence joins TRBV29-1 and TRBJ2-7; 8 nucleotides agree with TRBD2. The CDR3 covers 12 residues. V gave up 4 bases and J gave up 3 bases; unmatched junction bases: 2. The germline CDR1 and CDR2 sequences are SQVTM and ANQGSEA. CDR3 sequence: CSVVSGSYEQYF. CDR3 bases read: TGCAGCGTTGTAAGCGGGAGCTACGAG.

About this clone itself: The observed sequence ends 3 residues before the CDR3 terminus, with the missing tail filled in from the germline J gene. This chain uses TRBV20-1 with TRBJ1-5; tentatively, D is TRBD1 (6 bases). CDR3 length: 15 amino acids. The V and J ends lost 3 bases and 9 bases respectively, with 21 bases between them. Germline V CDR1 and CDR2: DFQATT, SNEGSKA (reference sequence). The DNA read from the CDR3 is TGCAGTGCTAGGGTAACAGGGCCTAAGTACGGGCCC. Translation gives CSARVTGPKYGP. The entire CDR3 is CSARVTGPKYGPQHF.

Turning to this clone: Read sequence stops 3 residues before the CDR3 end, and the germline J gene provides the missing end. The same CDR3 arises from other DNA sequences in this sample as well. The genes are TRBV10-1 and TRBJ2-1, with D unresolved. This CDR3 spans 13 amino acids. V lost 4 bases, J lost 4 bases, and 8 bases lay in between. CDR1 WNHNN and CDR2 SYGVQD come from the germline V gene (reference sequence). Partial CDR3 DNA: TGCGCCAGCAGTGGTCAGTTATACAATGAG. This encodes CASSGQLYNE. In full, the CDR3 reads CASSGQLYNEQFF.

A word on this clone: The read halts 3 residues ahead of the CDR3 end, with the missing end drawn from the germline J gene. The chain employs TRBV12-3 or TRBV12-4 and TRBJ2-7, with TRBD2 identical over 12 bases. The CDR3 covers 16 residues. V shed 6 bases, J shed 5 bases, and the junction held 11 bases outside the gene matches. The part of the CDR3 DNA that was read is TGTGCCAGCAGCTCCTCTCTAGCGGGGGGGCTCCACGAG. Translating it yields CASSSSLAGGLHE. The entire CDR3 protein is CASSSSLAGGLHEQYF.

Regarding this clone: From the germline J gene comes the end of the CDR3, since the read stops 3 residues before it. The rearrangement links TRBV6-4 to TRBJ2-2, with 8 bases lining up with TRBD1. Per germline, CDR1 MRHNA and CDR2 SNTAGT. The CDR3 runs to 13 residues. CDR3 region: CASSPDRGEKLFF. Incomplete CDR3 DNA: TGTGCCAGCAGTCCCGACAGGGGTGAAAAG.

Comment on this clone: The CDR3 end is not reached by the read, which stops 3 residues before it; the germline J gene fills it in. The genes are TRBV30 and TRBJ1-1, with 7 bases that match TRBD1. This CDR3 is built from 14 residues. In germline, CDR1 is GTSNPN, CDR2 SVGIG (reference sequence). CDR3 protein: CAWSAVGGGYGAFF. The sequenced part of the CDR3 DNA is TGTGCCTGGAGTGCCGTAGGGGGCGGCTATGGC.

In regard to this clone: The read comes to an end 3 residues before the CDR3 does, leaving the germline J gene to fill in the end. This sequence joins TRBV18 and TRBJ2-3, with a possible D match to TRBD2 (5 bases). Germline loops: CDR1 KGHSH, CDR2 LQKENI. CDR3 length: 15 residues. CDR3 residues: CASSPRNGVQETQYF. The covered CDR3 bases are TGTGCCAGCTCACCCAGGAACGGGGTACAAGAGACG.

Concerning this clone: Read sequence stops 3 residues before the CDR3 end, and the germline J gene provides the missing end. V gene TRBV9 combines with J gene TRBJ2-7; TRBD1 might be the D (6 bases). The V gene lost 4 bases and the J gene lost 3 bases, with 14 bases spanning the gap. The CDR3 is 14 amino acids. Germline loops: CDR1 SGDLS, CDR2 YYNGEE. The CDR3 sequence is CASSPKGVLYEQYF. Incomplete CDR3 DNA: TGTGCCAGCAGCCCCAAGGGGGTCCTCTACGAG.

For this clone: The read gets to within 3 residues of the CDR3 end, and the germline J gene fills in the rest. The genes are TRBV30 and TRBJ1-1; D not resolved. Germline CDR1 reads GTSNPN; CDR2 reads SVGIG (reference sequence). Trimming removed 3 bases at V and 4 bases at J, with 12 bases between. CDR3 length: 13 residues. The CDR3 reads CAWSLARGTEAFF. The DNA read from the CDR3 is TGTGCCTGGAGCCTGGCTCGGGGCACTGAA.